The 26 T cell receptor beta chains reported below all come from one sample, sequenced in a study of regulatory T cells in long-lasting Graves disease. Time point specified: newly diagnosed GD, antithyroid drugs for less than 3 months. The TCR library was prepared using RNA isolated from PBMCs. Libraries of TCR beta came from iRepertoire HTBI primers plus Arm-PCR of CDR3 regions. TCRdb re-called the multiplex PCR reads with MiXCR, one entry per CDR3 protein. The sample has about 460,000 distinct CDR3 sequences; around 13% are singletons. This sample also belongs to another study, concerning T cells in Graves' hyperthyroidism and ophthalmopathy.

Sequenced material: peripheral blood mononuclear cells (PBMCs), taken at new diagnosis, from a patient treated with antithyroid drugs. These receptors all come from a woman in her forties or fifties with Graves disease.

This clonotype was seen repeatedly, ten times or more. The chain is built from TRBV11-2 and TRBJ2-3, with TRBD2 identical over 10 bases. Germline CDR1 and CDR2: SGHAT and FQNNGV. The CDR3 consists of 17 residues. With 1 base clipped from V and 6 bases from J, the junction kept 10 bases outside the gene matches. The CDR3 sequence is CASSLGSSGSVSDTQYF. CDR3 sequence (DNA): TGTGCCAGCAGCTTAGGGTCTAGCGGGAGTGTGTCGGATACGCAGTATTTT.

CDR3 sequence reads: CASSQRTSQQETQYF. CDR3 nucleotides: TGTGCCAGCTCCCAAAGGACATCCCAACAAGAGACCCAGTACTTC. J is TRBJ2-5 and V is TRBV18, with D perhaps TRBD1 (5 bases). V was pared by 6 bases and J by 2 bases, with 16 bases between. This CDR3 comprises 15 residues. Germline V gene lookup returns CDR1 KGHSH and CDR2 LQKENI.

Comments on this clonotype: Possible read error: a much larger clone is one base away. The chain combines TRBV3-1 with TRBJ1-1, with D unclear. The germline CDR1 and CDR2 sequences are LGHDT and YNNKEL (reference sequence). There are 12 residues in the CDR3. CDR3 DNA sequence: TGTGTCAGCAGCCAGATGAACACTGAAGCTTTCTTT. Protein: CVSSQMNTEAFF.

This clonotype was detected ten times or more. This chain connects TRBV2 to TRBJ2-2; D is possibly TRBD2 (5 bases). CDR1 is SNHLY, CDR2 FYNNEI, per germline. Trimming cost V 4 bases and J 4 bases, with 10 bases left between them. CDR3 length equals 14 residues. The CDR3 loop reads CASSGGGSTGELFF. DNA of the CDR3: TGTGCCAGCAGTGGAGGAGGAAGCACCGGGGAGCTGTTTTTT.

This clonotype was detected a few times. The chain has TRBV18 and TRBJ2-1; 9 nucleotides match TRBD2. Germline V CDR1 and CDR2: KGHSH, LQKENI. With 2 bases clipped from V and 9 bases from J, the junction kept 8 bases outside the gene matches. The CDR3 runs 15 residues. Here the CDR3 reads CASSPGVAGEAEQFF. In DNA, the CDR3 is TGTGCCAGCTCACCAGGGGTAGCGGGAGAGGCTGAGCAGTTCTTC. The whole variable domain, remainder taken from reference TRBV18 and TRBJ2-1, is NAGVMQNPRHLVRRRGQEARLRCSPMKGHSHVYWYRQLPEEGLKFMVYLQKENIIDESGMPKERFSAEFPKEGPSILRIQQVVRGDSAAYFCASSPGVAGEAEQFFGPGTRLTVL.

This clonotype has a count of ten or more. This chain links TRBV3-1 with TRBJ1-4; 9 nucleotides line up with TRBD1. Losses at the gene ends were 3 bases for V and 13 bases for J; bases not matched to a gene: 9. There are 14 residues in the CDR3. Germline V gene data show CDR1 as LGHDT and CDR2 as YNNKEL (reference sequence). The CDR3 sequence is CASSHTGTGSILFF. In DNA, the CDR3 is TGTGCCAGCAGCCACACCGGGACAGGGAGTATACTGTTTTTT. Full variable domain (rest looked up from reference TRBV3-1 and TRBJ1-4): DTAVSQTPKYLVTQMGNDKSIKCEQNLGHDTMYWYKQDSKKFLKIMFSYNNKELIINETVPNRFSPKSPDKAHLNLHINSLELGDSAVYFCASSHTGTGSILFFGSGTQLSVL.

This clonotype was seen repeatedly, ten times or more. This chain joins TRBV2 and TRBJ2-7, with TRBD2 as a possible D gene (5 bases). In germline, CDR1 is SNHLY, CDR2 FYNNEI. The V gene lost 6 bases and the J gene lost 4 bases, with 19 bases spanning the gap. CDR3 length: 15 residues. The CDR3 coding sequence is TGTGCCAGCAGGGAGGACGCCGTTCATACATACGAGCAGTACTTC. Residues: CASREDAVHTYEQYF.

In its sample, this clonotype was seen many times. The rearrangement links TRBV5-6 to TRBJ2-5, with no clear D. V was clipped by 4 bases and J by 4 bases, with 17 bases between them. CDR1 SGHDT and CDR2 YYEEEE come from the germline V gene. This CDR3 contains 15 residues. As DNA, the CDR3 is TGTGCCAGCAGCCCCCTCGGCTCTGACCTAGAGACCCAGTACTTC. Protein sequence: CASSPLGSDLETQYF.

The chain uses TRBV6-2 or TRBV6-3 and TRBJ1-4; the match to TRBD1 covers 7 bases. The CDR3 extends over 16 amino acids. V lost 2 bases and J lost 3; bases outside the gene matches: 6. Germline V gene sequence: CDR1 MNHEY, CDR2 SVGEGT. The DNA of the CDR3 is TGTGCCAGCAGTTACACAGGGGTCTCGGCTAATGAAAAACTGTTTTTT. It encodes CASSYTGVSANEKLFF.

The V and J genes are TRBV9 and TRBJ1-1; D may be TRBD1 (6 bases). The V gene lost 0 bases and the J gene lost 4 bases, with 10 bases spanning the gap. This CDR3 has 14 amino acids. Germline CDR1 SGDLS, CDR2 YYNGEE. The CDR3 DNA reads TGTGCCAGCAGCGTAGGAACAGGGATCACTGAAGCTTTCTTT. Its protein product is CASSVGTGITEAFF. Drawing the rest from reference TRBV9 and TRBJ1-1, the complete variable domain is DSGVTQTPKHLITATGQRVTLRCSPRSGDLSVYWYQQSLDQGLQFLIQYYNGEERAKGNILERFSAQQFPDLHSELNLSSLELGDSALYFCASSVGTGITEAFFGQGTRLTVV.

This chain joins TRBV5-1 and TRBJ2-2; D is possibly TRBD1 (6 bases). The CDR3 is made up of 15 amino acids. Germline V CDR1 and CDR2: SGHRS, YFSETQ. Trimming cost V 4 bases and J 3 bases, with 13 bases left between them. CDR3 residues: CASSIRGGDTGELFF. CDR3 nucleotide sequence: TGCGCCAGCAGCATCAGAGGGGGAGACACCGGGGAGCTGTTTTTT.

This clonotype has a count of ten or more. The V call is TRBV27, the J call TRBJ1-5; D may be TRBD1 (5 bases). V shed 3 bases and J shed 6 bases, with 15 bases lying between them. The CDR3 runs 15 residues. In germline, CDR1 is MNHEY, CDR2 SMNVEV (reference sequence). As DNA, the CDR3 is TGTGCCAGCAGTTTTAGCGCGGCAGGGAGTCAGCCCCAGCATTTT. Its translation is CASSFSAAGSQPQHF.

The sample holds many counts of this clonotype. The gene calls are TRBV28 and TRBJ2-2; 11 bases match TRBD2. CDR1 is MDHEN and CDR2 is SYDVKM in the germline V gene. The V segment lost 8 bases and the J segment 1 base; nucleotides outside the gene matches: 9. The CDR3 consists of 17 residues. The CDR3: CASYSTGTSGNTGELFF. The CDR3 coding sequence is TGTGCCAGCTACTCAACCGGGACTAGCGGGAACACCGGGGAGCTGTTTTTT.

V gene TRBV10-3 combines with J gene TRBJ2-7; no clear D. Germline CDR1 ENHRY, CDR2 SYGVKD. V gave up 3 bases and J gave up 1 base, with 7 bases separating them. This CDR3 spans 13 amino acids. The CDR3 is CAISDIPSYEQYF. CDR3 in DNA: TGTGCCATCAGTGACATTCCTTCCTACGAGCAGTACTTC.

The chain has TRBV5-1 and TRBJ1-1; maybe TRBD1 (6 bases). There are 12 residues in the CDR3. The germline V gene has CDR1 SGHRS and CDR2 YFSETQ. V was pared by 3 bases and J by 10 bases, with 13 bases between. The CDR3: CASSWSGDVAFF. The CDR3 DNA follows: TGCGCCAGCAGCTGGTCAGGGGATGTAGCTTTCTTT.

This clonotype showed up many times. The chain links TRBV6-2 or TRBV6-3 to TRBJ2-7, with D possibly matching TRBD2 (6 bases). Trimming took 2 bases from V and 4 from J, leaving 12 bases between them. CDR3 length: 14 amino acids. Looked up from germline, CDR1 is MNHEY and CDR2 is SVGEGT. The chain's CDR3 is CASSYGGTQYEQYF. The CDR3 DNA is TGTGCCAGCAGTTACGGCGGGACTCAGTACGAGCAGTACTTC.

The gene calls are TRBV7-6 and TRBJ2-1; D is uncertain. The tail of the sequence fits TRBJ2-5 better, so the J call may be wrong. Germline V gene sequence: CDR1 SGHVS, CDR2 FNYEAQ. The CDR3 extends over 15 amino acids. In DNA, the CDR3 is TGTGCCAGCAGCTTAGTTCGCCAGATACAAGAGACCCAGTACTTC. Translated: CASSLVRQIQETQYF.

The chain links TRBV5-1 to TRBJ2-3; 8 bases are a match to TRBD1. The CDR3 runs to 16 residues. Germline V gives CDR1 SGHRS, CDR2 YFSETQ. J was trimmed by 5 bases and V by 3 bases; bases with no gene match: 11. The CDR3 is CASSSTRTGWGDTQYF. The CDR3 coding sequence is TGCGCCAGCAGCTCCACTAGGACAGGGTGGGGAGATACGCAGTATTTT.

In its sample, this clonotype was seen many times. V and J are TRBV28 and TRBJ1-6; D gene uncertain. Trimming took 10 bases from V and 5 from J, leaving 18 bases between them. There are 15 residues in the CDR3. CDR1 is MDHEN, CDR2 SYDVKM, per germline. CDR3 in amino acids: CATYPAGRDNSPLHF. In DNA form, the CDR3 reads TGTGCCACCTACCCCGCGGGAAGGGATAATTCACCCCTCCACTTT.

This chain connects TRBV5-1 to TRBJ2-6; the D gene is possibly TRBD1 (6 bases). V lost 0 bases and J 0 bases, leaving 16 bases between the germline ends. Looked up from germline, CDR1 is SGHRS and CDR2 is YFSETQ. The CDR3 length is 19 residues. The DNA of the CDR3 is TGCGCCAGCAGCTTGGCCGGGACACCAAGCCGCTCTGGGGCCAACGTCCTGACTTTC. Its protein is CASSLAGTPSRSGANVLTF.

This clonotype came up many times. This chain joins TRBV18 and TRBJ2-1, with 8 nucleotides matching TRBD2. After removal of 0 bases from V and 7 bases from J, the junction contained 8 bases not matched to a gene. The CDR3 loop spans 16 amino acids. The germline V gene encodes CDR1 KGHSH and CDR2 LQKENI. CDR3 DNA: TGTGCCAGCTCACCACCGGCGGGAGGATCGGGTAATGAGCAGTTCTTC. This translates into CASSPPAGGSGNEQFF.

This clonotype has a count of ten or more. This chain uses TRBV18 with TRBJ2-3, with 7 nucleotides matching TRBD1. The CDR3 runs 12 residues. Per the germline V gene, CDR1 is KGHSH and CDR2 is LQKENI. Unmatched junction bases numbered 3, after V lost 6 bases and J lost 6 bases. This CDR3 reads CASSDRRDTQYF. The CDR3 DNA sequence: TGTGCCAGCTCGGACAGGCGGGATACGCAGTATTTT.

This clonotype was detected ten times or more. The chain links TRBV12-3 or TRBV12-4 to TRBJ1-2; TRBD1 is a possible D gene (5 bases). Trimming cost V 6 bases and J 2 bases, with 16 bases left between them. CDR3 length: 15 amino acids. Here the CDR3 DNA reads TGTGCCAGCAGACAAGGGACTAATCCGAACTATGGCTACACCTTC. It yields the protein CASRQGTNPNYGYTF.

This chain uses TRBV11-2 with TRBJ2-7, with no clear D. This CDR3 contains 14 residues. Trimming removed 1 base at V and 6 bases at J, with 13 bases between. Germline values: CDR1 SGHAT, CDR2 FQNNGV. Written as DNA, the CDR3 is TGTGCCAGCAGCTTAGGCCTCGGAAACCTCGAGCAGTACTTC. This gives the protein CASSLGLGNLEQYF.

This clonotype has a count of ten or more. The rearrangement uses TRBV6-1 and TRBJ2-7; perhaps TRBD2 as D (6 bases). The CDR3 length is 14 residues. In germline, CDR1 is MNHNS, CDR2 SASEGT. V lost 2 bases, J lost 5 bases, and 13 bases lay in between. In nucleotides, the CDR3 is TGTGCCAGCAGTGAAACTCGGGAGTATGACGAGCAGTACTTC. Protein sequence: CASSETREYDEQYF.

As concerns this clonotype: Given a much more abundant clone one base away, this may be a read error. V gene TRBV12-3 or TRBV12-4 combines with J gene TRBJ1-5; the D gene is possibly TRBD1 (5 bases). CDR3 length: 15 amino acids. The CDR3 loop reads CASRRGLTFNRPQHF. CDR3 in DNA: TGTGCCAGCAGACGGGGACTCACTTTCAATCGGCCCCAGCATTTT.